The 31 T cell receptor beta chains below all came from one sample that was sequenced in a study of blood T cell repertoires in COVID-19. Assay used: immunoSEQ multiplex PCR; TCRdb lists only in-frame clones, some missing. The data show tens of thousands of clones, roughly 80% seen once. Input material: peripheral blood. These receptors were taken from a human donor in a cohort sampled during active COVID-19.

V and J are TRBV10-3 and TRBJ1-2; 10 nucleotides align to TRBD1. Trimming removed 10 bases from V and 3 bases from J; junction bases left unmatched: 8. The CDR3 extends over 14 amino acids. The V gene's germline CDR1 is ENHRY and CDR2 SYGVKD. The CDR3 sequence: CATRDRGSDYGYTF. CDR3 nucleotides: TGTGCCACCAGGGACAGGGGTAGTGACTATGGCTACACCTTC.

The V call is TRBV28, the J call TRBJ1-1; 7 nucleotides align to TRBD1. This CDR3 is 14 amino acids long. Germline lookup yields CDR1 MDHEN and CDR2 SYDVKM. The junction had 6 bases not matched to a gene; V was cut back by 5 bases and J by 3 bases. CDR3 DNA sequence: TGTGCCAGCAGTCCCTCGACAGGGCACACTGAAGCTTTCTTT. Its translation: CASSPSTGHTEAFF.

The chain has TRBV4-1 and TRBJ2-5; 10 nucleotides agree with TRBD2. The V and J ends lost 1 base and 5 bases, in that order; junction bases with no gene match: 4. Germline V gene lookup returns CDR1 MGHRA and CDR2 YSYEKL. This CDR3 region has 15 residues. CDR3 in DNA: TGCGCCAGCAGCCAAGCCAGCGGGAGGGCCGAGACCCAGTACTTC. It encodes CASSQASGRAETQYF.

This clone was picked up a small number of times. The rearrangement uses TRBV28 and TRBJ2-4; 8 bases are a match to TRBD2. CDR1 is MDHEN, CDR2 SYDVKM, per germline. This CDR3 is built from 18 residues. V lost 6 bases to trimming and J lost 0 bases; unmatched junction nucleotides: 13. The CDR3 sequence is CASSRTGTRGLAKNIQYF. CDR3 bases: TGTGCCAGCAGCCGCACCGGGACTAGGGGGTTAGCCAAAAACATTCAGTACTTC.

Only one count was recorded for this clone. The rearrangement joins TRBV7-8 to TRBJ2-7; D ambiguous. The germline V gene has CDR1 SGHVS and CDR2 FQNEAQ. CDR3 size: 14 residues. V lost 5 bases to trimming and J lost 0 bases, with 11 bases between them. CDR3 amino acids: CASSPLSVSYEQYF. The CDR3 DNA sequence: TGTGCCAGCAGCCCTCTCAGCGTCTCCTACGAGCAGTACTTC.

This chain uses TRBV5-1 with TRBJ1-5, with D maybe TRBD1 (5 bases). The germline V gene has CDR1 SGHRS and CDR2 YFSETQ. Trimming pared 0 bases from V and 5 bases from J, leaving 9 bases between. The CDR3 runs 14 residues. CDR3 in DNA: TGCGCCAGCAGCTTGGGGGGGGACTATCAGCCCCAGCATTTT. Translating gives CASSLGGDYQPQHF. Variable domain in full (rest from reference TRBV5-1 and TRBJ1-5): KAGVTQTPRYLIKTRGQQVTLSCSPISGHRSVSWYQQTPGQGLQFLFEYFSETQRNKGNFPGRFSGRQFSNSRSEMNVSTLELGDSALYLCASSLGGDYQPQHFGDGTRLSIL.

The chain joins TRBV13 to TRBJ1-2; D remains ambiguous. This CDR3 is built from 12 residues. From germline, CDR1 is PRHDT and CDR2 FYEKMQ (reference sequence). Trimming took 0 bases from V and 5 from J, leaving 4 bases between them. The CDR3: CASSLGLYGYTF. CDR3 bases: TGTGCCAGCAGCTTAGGCCTATATGGCTACACCTTC.

The chain joins TRBV30 to TRBJ1-2, with 7 bases aligning to TRBD1. CDR3 length: 12 amino acids. J gave up 4 bases and V 4 bases, and 3 bases lay outside the gene matches. CDR1 GTSNPN and CDR2 SVGIG come from the germline V gene (reference sequence). The CDR3 nucleotides read TGTGCCTGGAAACGGGACAGCTATGGCTACACCTTC. It is translated as CAWKRDSYGYTF.

CDR3 coding DNA: TGTGCCAGCTTGACAGGGTTCGGGGGCTACACCTTC. It encodes CASLTGFGGYTF. The chain combines TRBV28 with TRBJ1-2; 7 bases agree with TRBD1. This CDR3 has 12 amino acids. Germline V gene sequence: CDR1 MDHEN, CDR2 SYDVKM. The trim removed 8 bases at V and 8 bases at J, leaving 8 bases unmatched.

The rearrangement uses TRBV5-6 and TRBJ1-6; D possibly corresponds to TRBD1 (6 bases). The V gene's germline CDR1 is SGHDT and CDR2 YYEEEE. The ends were cut back, 2 bases at V and 7 bases at J, with 13 bases in the middle. The CDR3 is made up of 15 amino acids. The CDR3 sequence is CASSFDRWWNSPLHF. In DNA, the CDR3 is TGTGCCAGCAGCTTTGACAGGTGGTGGAATTCACCCCTCCACTTT.

The chain joins TRBV3-1 (or the pseudogene TRBV3-2) to TRBJ2-7, with D tentatively TRBD2 (7 bases). Trimming stripped 4 bases from V and 6 bases from J, with 16 bases between. Per germline, CDR1 LGHDT and CDR2 YNNKEL (reference sequence). The CDR3 runs to 14 residues. The CDR3 loop is CASSPTGRGIEQYF. The CDR3 region has the DNA TGTGCCAGCAGCCCCACAGGGAGGGGGATCGAGCAGTACTTC.

A few counts support this clone. The chain carries TRBV5-1 and TRBJ1-4; TRBD1 aligns across 8 bases. The CDR3 extends over 16 amino acids. V shed 4 bases and J 0 bases; nucleotides not matched to a gene: 5. Germline V gene sequence: CDR1 SGHRS, CDR2 YFSETQ. This chain's CDR3 is CASSQGQVATNEKLFF. For the CDR3, the DNA is TGCGCCAGCAGCCAGGGACAGGTGGCAACTAATGAAAAACTGTTTTTT.

This clone has a single count. The chain uses TRBV6-5 and TRBJ1-4; no reliable D call. Trimming shortened V by 5 bases and J by 8 bases, and 15 bases separated the two germline ends. Germline values: CDR1 MNHEY, CDR2 SVGAGI. The CDR3 covers 14 residues. CDR3 coding DNA: TGTGCCAGCAGTCTAGAGCGAGGAACCGAAAAACTGTTTTTT. It specifies CASSLERGTEKLFF.

This clone was picked up a small number of times. V is TRBV7-9 and J is TRBJ1-6; 7 nucleotides agree with TRBD1. CDR1 and CDR2 from the germline V gene are SEHNR and FQNEAQ (reference sequence). This CDR3 has 14 amino acids. After removal of 5 bases from V and 7 bases from J, the junction contained 5 bases not matched to a gene. This chain's CDR3 is CASSHDRENSPLHF. Written as DNA, the CDR3 is TGTGCCAGCAGCCACGACAGGGAGAATTCACCCCTCCACTTT. The full variable domain, completed using reference TRBV7-9 and TRBJ1-6, is DTGVSQNPRHKITKRGQNVTFRCDPISEHNRLYWYRQTLGQGPEFLTYFQNEAQLEKSRLLSDRFSAERPKGSFSTLEIQRTEQGDSAMYLCASSHDRENSPLHFGNGTRLTVT.

This clone has only one observation. The chain joins TRBV7-9 to TRBJ2-1; TRBD1 aligns across 11 bases. Germline V gene data show CDR1 as SEHNR and CDR2 as FQNEAQ (reference sequence). This CDR3 comprises 16 residues. The V segment lost 5 bases and the J segment 0 bases; nucleotides outside the gene matches: 3. The CDR3 bases are TGTGCCAGCAGCGAGGGGACAGGGGGCTCCTACAATGAGCAGTTCTTC. Amino acid sequence: CASSEGTGGSYNEQFF.

In nucleotides, the CDR3 is TGTGCCAGCAGCTTAGGGGACAGGGGGGGAAATTCACCCCTCCACTTT. This sequence encodes CASSLGDRGGNSPLHF. The genes are TRBV5-8 and TRBJ1-6, with 11 nucleotides matching TRBD1. Germline V lookup: CDR1 SGHTS, CDR2 YDEGEE. The trim removed 2 bases at V and 7 bases at J, leaving 5 bases unmatched. The CDR3 is 16 amino acids. Variable domain in full (rest from reference TRBV5-8 and TRBJ1-6): EAGVTQSPTHLIKTRGQQATLRCSPISGHTSVYWYQQALGLGLQFLLWYDEGEERNRGNFPPRFSGRQFPNYSSELNVNALELEDSALYLCASSLGDRGGNSPLHFGNGTRLTVT.

The genes are TRBV7-9 and TRBJ1-3; no clear D. V lost 6 bases, J lost 0 bases, and 12 bases lay in between. Germline-derived CDR1 and CDR2 are SEHNR and FQNEAQ (reference sequence). The CDR3 extends over 15 amino acids. As DNA, the CDR3 is TGTGCCAGCAGTACCACAGCTTTCTCTGGAAACACCATATATTTT. Amino acids: CASSTTAFSGNTIYF.

The V call is TRBV28, the J call TRBJ1-5; D might be TRBD1 (5 bases). The CDR3 runs to 17 residues. Per germline, CDR1 MDHEN and CDR2 SYDVKM. V was cut by 4 bases and J by 7 bases, with 23 bases left in between. The CDR3 nucleotides are TGTGCCAGCAGTTATCCTCCGATGGGGGGGGGTGGACAGCCCCAGCATTTT. Protein sequence: CASSYPPMGGGGQPQHF. Combining the CDR3 with reference TRBV28 and TRBJ1-5 gives the whole variable domain DVKVTQSSRYLVKRTGEKVFLECVQDMDHENMFWYRQDPGLGLRLIYFSYDVKMKEKGDIPEGYSVSREKKERFSLILESASTNQTSMYLCASSYPPMGGGGQPQHFGDGTRLSIL.

J is TRBJ2-1 and V is TRBV7-6, with TRBD2 matching over 14 bases. This CDR3 is built from 18 residues. CDR1 is SGHVS and CDR2 is FNYEAQ in the germline V gene. Trimming took 5 bases from V and 0 from J; bases not matched to a gene: 6. In DNA form, the CDR3 reads TGTGCCAGCAGCCGCAGACTAGCGGGAGGGTCCTCCTACAATGAGCAGTTCTTC. It specifies CASSRRLAGGSSYNEQFF. Full variable domain (outside the CDR3, taken from reference TRBV7-6 and TRBJ2-1): GAGVSQSPRYKVTKRGQDVALRCDPISGHVSLYWYRQALGQGPEFLTYFNYEAQQDKSGLPNDRFSAERPEGSISTLTIQRTEQRDSAMYRCASSRRLAGGSSYNEQFFGPGTRLTVL.

The V and J genes are TRBV4-3 and TRBJ2-7; tentative D call: TRBD2 (6 bases). Looked up from germline, CDR1 is LGHNA and CDR2 is YSLEER. The CDR3 is 15 residues long. V lost 4 bases and J 2 bases, leaving 15 bases between the germline ends. CDR3 loop: CASSLQRGLTYEQYF. The CDR3 DNA reads as TGCGCCAGCAGCCTTCAGAGAGGACTAACCTACGAGCAGTACTTC.

The table lists this clone with a count of one. This chain links TRBV5-1 with TRBJ1-3; D is ambiguous. V dropped 0 bases and J dropped 2 bases, with 6 bases sitting between them. The CDR3 length is 14 residues. Looked up from germline, CDR1 is SGHRS and CDR2 is YFSETQ. The CDR3 region has the DNA TGCGCCAGCAGCTTGGACAGTCCTGGAAACACCATATATTTT. Its translation: CASSLDSPGNTIYF.

The chain employs TRBV19 and TRBJ1-5; D remains ambiguous. From germline, CDR1 is LNHDA and CDR2 SQIVND (reference sequence). The CDR3 contains 16 residues. Between the trimmed V and J ends, which lost 7 bases and 0 bases, there was a span of 16 bases. The CDR3 reads CASKMEGENSNQPQHF. In DNA form, the CDR3 reads TGTGCCAGTAAGATGGAGGGCGAGAATAGCAATCAGCCCCAGCATTTT.

The chain couples TRBV3-1 (or the pseudogene TRBV3-2) to TRBJ1-1; a possible D gene is TRBD1 (6 bases). The CDR3 consists of 13 residues. Deletions cut 2 bases from V and 6 bases from J, with 10 bases between. Looked up from germline, CDR1 is LGHDT and CDR2 is YNNKEL (reference sequence). The CDR3 DNA is TGTGCCAGCAGCCAACAGGGACAAGCTGAAGCTTTCTTT. Residues: CASSQQGQAEAFF.

The rearrangement links TRBV28 to TRBJ2-7, with 7 bases aligning to TRBD2. Trimming took 4 bases from V and 2 from J; bases not matched to a gene: 8. Germline lookup yields CDR1 MDHEN and CDR2 SYDVKM. The CDR3 has 15 residues. The CDR3 region is CASSSPGTTPYEQYF. The CDR3 nucleotides are TGTGCCAGCAGTTCACCTGGGACTACACCCTACGAGCAGTACTTC.

This chain links TRBV7-6 with TRBJ2-7; a possible D gene is TRBD2 (6 bases). Germline V lookup: CDR1 SGHVS, CDR2 FNYEAQ. The CDR3 extends over 15 amino acids. Trimming pared 4 bases from V and 4 bases from J, leaving 17 bases between. DNA of the CDR3: TGTGCCAGCAGCTCACTTGGGGAGGTTGAGTACGAGCAGTACTTC. Its protein is CASSSLGEVEYEQYF.

This chain uses TRBV28 with TRBJ1-2; the D is unclear. CDR3 length: 12 residues. The germline V gene has CDR1 MDHEN and CDR2 SYDVKM. V lost 6 bases and J 6 bases, leaving 11 bases between the germline ends. The CDR3 loop is CASRLGQDGYTF. DNA of the CDR3: TGTGCCAGCAGGCTCGGTCAAGATGGCTACACCTTC.

The rearrangement links TRBV28 to TRBJ1-6, with D perhaps TRBD1 (6 bases). Germline V gene data show CDR1 as MDHEN and CDR2 as SYDVKM. The CDR3 runs 13 residues. Trimming removed 6 bases from V and 6 bases from J, with 9 bases in between. In DNA, the CDR3 is TGTGCCAGCAGAAGGGGGATTAATTCACCCCTCCACTTT. Amino acid sequence: CASRRGINSPLHF.

This chain links TRBV9 with TRBJ2-3, with 14 bases fitting TRBD2. This CDR3 comprises 18 residues. With 0 bases clipped from V and 1 base from J, the junction kept 4 bases outside the gene matches. Per the germline V gene, CDR1 is SGDLS and CDR2 is YYNGEE. The CDR3 nucleotides are TGTGCCAGCAGCGTAGGACTAGCGGGGGGGCTTGGCACAGATACGCAGTATTTT. This translates into CASSVGLAGGLGTDTQYF.

The CDR3 spells CASSGEGQLHNSPLHF. CDR3 in DNA: TGCGCCAGCAGCGGGGAGGGGCAACTCCATAATTCACCCCTCCACTTT. This chain joins TRBV5-1 and TRBJ1-6, with D possibly being TRBD1 (5 bases). Germline lookup yields CDR1 SGHRS and CDR2 YFSETQ. The CDR3 has 16 amino acids. V lost 4 bases and J lost 5, with 16 bases in between.

This clone came up a few times. The rearrangement joins TRBV5-1 to TRBJ2-5; 7 bases map to TRBD2. Germline V lookup: CDR1 SGHRS, CDR2 YFSETQ. The V and J ends lost 4 bases and 1 base, in that order; junction bases with no gene match: 1. This CDR3 spans 13 amino acids. In DNA, the CDR3 is TGCGCCAGCAGCATAGCGGGCCAAGAGACCCAGTACTTC. Translated, it gives CASSIAGQETQYF.

This chain connects TRBV5-1 to TRBJ1-1, with a possible D match to TRBD1 (5 bases). V was pared by 0 bases and J by 3 bases, with 9 bases between. CDR1 is SGHRS and CDR2 is YFSETQ in the germline V gene. The CDR3 covers 14 residues. CDR3 bases: TGCGCCAGCAGCTTGGAGGGGCGATACACTGAAGCTTTCTTT. Protein sequence: CASSLEGRYTEAFF.